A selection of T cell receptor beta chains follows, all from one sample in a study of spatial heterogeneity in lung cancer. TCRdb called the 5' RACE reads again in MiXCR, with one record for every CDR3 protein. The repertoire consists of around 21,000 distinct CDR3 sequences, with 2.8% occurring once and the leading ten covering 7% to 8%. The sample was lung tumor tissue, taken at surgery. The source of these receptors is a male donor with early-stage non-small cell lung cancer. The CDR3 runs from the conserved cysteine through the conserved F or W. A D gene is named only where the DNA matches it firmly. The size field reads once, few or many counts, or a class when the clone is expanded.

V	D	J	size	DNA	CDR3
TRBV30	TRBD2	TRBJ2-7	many	TGTGCCTGGAGTGTCACCCGACGGTGGTTTAGGACTAGCGGGAGACTTTCCTACGAGCAGTACTTC	CAWSVTRRWFRTSGRLSYEQYF
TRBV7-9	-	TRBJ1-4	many	TGTGCCAGCAGCTTAGCCAGGGGCACTAATGAAAAACTGTTTTTT	CASSLARGTNEKLFF
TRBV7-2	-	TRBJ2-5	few	TGTGCCAGCAGTCCAAATACGGGCGGAGAGACCCAGTACTTC	CASSPNTGGETQYF
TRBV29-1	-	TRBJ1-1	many	TGCAGTATAATGGCCGGTATCGCTGAAGCTTTCTTT	CSIMAGIAEAFF
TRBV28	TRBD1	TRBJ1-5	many	TGTGCCAGCAGCATCTTGGGACAGGGCAATCAGCCCCAGCATTTT	CASSILGQGNQPQHF
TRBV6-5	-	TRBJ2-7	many	TGTGCCAGCACCCAGAATTACGAGCAGTACTTC	CASTQNYEQYF
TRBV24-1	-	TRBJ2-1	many	TGTGCCACCAGTGGGGTTAGATCGGGAACCTCCTACAATGAGCAGTTCTTC	CATSGVRSGTSYNEQFF
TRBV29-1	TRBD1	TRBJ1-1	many	TGCAGCGCCCGAGGGGGCCCCACTGAAGCTTTCTTT	CSARGGPTEAFF
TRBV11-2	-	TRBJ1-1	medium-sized	TGTGCCAGCAGCCCGACTTCACAGGTGAACACTGAAGCTTTCTTT	CASSPTSQVNTEAFF
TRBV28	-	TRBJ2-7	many	TGTGCCAGCAGTTCTATCCGGGACGGAGCCTACGAGCAGTACTTC	CASSSIRDGAYEQYF
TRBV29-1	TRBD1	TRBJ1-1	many	TGCAGCGGCTACAGGGGGACGAACACTGAAGCTTTCTTT	CSGYRGTNTEAFF
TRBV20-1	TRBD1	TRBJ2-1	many	TGCAGTGCTAGACAGGGACAGCTAGAGCAGTTCTTC	CSARQGQLEQFF
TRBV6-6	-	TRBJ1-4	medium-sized	TGTGCCAGCAGTTACTCTCCCATCTCTAATGAAAAACTGTTTTTT	CASSYSPISNEKLFF
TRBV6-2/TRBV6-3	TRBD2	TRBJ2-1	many	TGTGCCAGCAGACGACTAGCGGGAGTGGACTACAATGAGCAGTTCTTC	CASRRLAGVDYNEQFF
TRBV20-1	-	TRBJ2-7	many	TGCAGTGCTAGAGGACTCGATCACCGGGCGAGGTACGAGCAGTACTTC	CSARGLDHRARYEQYF
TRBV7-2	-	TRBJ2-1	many	TGTGCCAGCAGCTTTGACCCCTACGGAGAGCAGTTCTTC	CASSFDPYGEQFF
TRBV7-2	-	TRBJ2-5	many	TGTGCCAGCAGTCCCGGGACGCCGAAAGAGACCCAGTACTTC	CASSPGTPKETQYF
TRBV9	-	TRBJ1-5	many	TGTGCCAGCAGCGCACGGGGGGCTGGTCAGCCCCAGCATTTT	CASSARGAGQPQHF
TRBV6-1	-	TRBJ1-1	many	TGTGCCAGCTGGCACAGGATGAACACTGAAGCTTTCTTT	CASWHRMNTEAFF
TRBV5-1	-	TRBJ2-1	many	TGCGCCAGCTCCTGGGGAGGAGATGAGCAGTTCTTC	CASSWGGDEQFF
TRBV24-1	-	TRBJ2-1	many	TGTGCCACCAGTGATTACAGGGCATATGAGCAGTTCTTC	CATSDYRAYEQFF
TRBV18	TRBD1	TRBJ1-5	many	TGTGCCAGCTCACCAATACAGGGGATCGGTCAGCCCCAGCATTTT	CASSPIQGIGQPQHF
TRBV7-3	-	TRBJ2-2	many	TGTGCCAGCAGCATCCGCGCCGGGGAGCTGTTTTTT	CASSIRAGELFF
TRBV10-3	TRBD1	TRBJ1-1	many	TGTGCCATCAGCGGGGACAGCTTGAACACTGAAGCTTTCTTT	CAISGDSLNTEAFF
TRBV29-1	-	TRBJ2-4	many	TGCAGTGCTAGAGTCGGCATTCAGTACTTC	CSARVGIQYF
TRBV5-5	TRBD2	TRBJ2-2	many	TGTGCCAGCAGCTTGAGTCTAGCGGGAGCCGCGAACACCGGGGAGCTGTTTTTT	CASSLSLAGAANTGELFF
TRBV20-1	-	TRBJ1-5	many	TGCAGTGTGTCACAGGTGAATAGCAATCAGCCCCAGCATTTT	CSVSQVNSNQPQHF
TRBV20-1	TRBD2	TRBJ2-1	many	TGCAGTGCTAGTCTGGCGGGGGTTTGGTATGAGCAGTTCTTC	CSASLAGVWYEQFF
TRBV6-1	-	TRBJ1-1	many	TGTGCCACCCAACGGGAAAATACGAACACTGAAGCTTTCTTT	CATQRENTNTEAFF
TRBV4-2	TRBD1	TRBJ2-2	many	TGTGCCAGCAGCCTCCTTCCGGACAGGGGGAACACCGGGGAGCTGTTTTTT	CASSLLPDRGNTGELFF
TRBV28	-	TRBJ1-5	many	TGTGCCAGCAGTTATATTGGGGGCCACCAGCCCCAGCATTTT	CASSYIGGHQPQHF
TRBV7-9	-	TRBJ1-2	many	TGTGCCAGCAGCGACGCGGGGCACCGCTATGGCTACACCTTC	CASSDAGHRYGYTF
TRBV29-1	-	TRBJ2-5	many	TGCAGCGTTGGGAGGAACCAAGAGACCCAGTACTTC	CSVGRNQETQYF
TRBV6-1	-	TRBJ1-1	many	TGTGCCAGCAGTGGCTTGAGCACTGAAGCTTTCTTT	CASSGLSTEAFF
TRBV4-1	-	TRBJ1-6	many	TGCGCCAGCAGCCAATCAGGATCACCCCTCCACTTT	CASSQSGSPLHF
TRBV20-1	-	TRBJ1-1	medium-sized	TGCAGTGCCAAGTGGGCCCTTAGGGGAACTGAAGCTTTCTTT	CSAKWALRGTEAFF
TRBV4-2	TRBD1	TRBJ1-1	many	TGTGCCAGCCATAGGACAGGGGAGGACACTGAAGCTTTCTTT	CASHRTGEDTEAFF
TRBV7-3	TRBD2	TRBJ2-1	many	TGTGCCAGCAGCCAGGGACTAGCGGGAGGGGACTACAATGAGCAGTTCTTC	CASSQGLAGGDYNEQFF
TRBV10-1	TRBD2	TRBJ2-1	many	TGCGCCAGCAGTGAAAAGCTAGCGGGGTTTAGCTCCTACAATGAGCAGTTCTTC	CASSEKLAGFSSYNEQFF
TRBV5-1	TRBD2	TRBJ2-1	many	TGCGCCAGCAGCTTGGTAGCGGGAGTTGACAATGAGCAGTTCTTC	CASSLVAGVDNEQFF
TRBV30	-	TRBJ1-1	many	TGTGCCTGGAGTGTAGGTCGAGGCACTGAAGCTTTCTTT	CAWSVGRGTEAFF
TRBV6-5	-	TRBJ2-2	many	TGTGCCACCCACAGGGGGGGGAGGACCGGGGAGCTGTTTTTT	CATHRGGRTGELFF
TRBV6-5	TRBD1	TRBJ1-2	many	TGTGCCAGCAGTTACTCCCGGACAGGGGCGACTTTTTATGGCTACACCTTC	CASSYSRTGATFYGYTF
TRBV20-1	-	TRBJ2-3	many	TGCAGTGCTAGTAGCAGCAATCTCCAGGGAGATACGCAGTATTTT	CSASSSNLQGDTQYF
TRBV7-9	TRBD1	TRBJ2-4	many	TGTGCCAGCAGCGCTACGGACAGGGGCCTTTACTTC	CASSATDRGLYF
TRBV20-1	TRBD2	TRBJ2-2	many	TGCAGTGCTTGGGGGGAGGGACTAACGAACACCGGGGAGCTGTTTTTT	CSAWGEGLTNTGELFF
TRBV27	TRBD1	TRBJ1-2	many	TGTGCCAGCAGTGCAATACAGGGGGCAGAAATCTGGGCCGCGGGCTACACCTTC	CASSAIQGAEIWAAGYTF
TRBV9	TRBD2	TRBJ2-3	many	TGTGCCAGCAGCGTATCGGGGGGATCTAGCACAGATACGCAGTATTTT	CASSVSGGSSTDTQYF